A single sample gave rise to the 5 T cell receptor beta chains below, sequenced in a study of blood T cell repertoires in COVID-19. The data were produced by immunoSEQ multiplex PCR, yet TCRdb's version contains in-frame clones alone and is incomplete. The sample lists around 470,000 clones; 89% were seen once. Sequenced sample: peripheral blood. These receptors were obtained from a man between 18 and 35 years old with COVID-19, enrolled during active disease.

The DNA of the CDR3 is TGTGCCAGCAGCTATAGCGCCCGGGAAGAAGCTTTCTTT. This encodes CASSYSAREEAFF. The chain links TRBV7-6 to TRBJ1-1; D not resolved. From germline, CDR1 is SGHVS and CDR2 FNYEAQ. The CDR3 covers 13 residues. Trimming took off 4 bases at V and 8 bases at J, with 14 bases between the two ends.

The genes are TRBV10-3 and TRBJ1-1, with 8 bases aligning to TRBD1. From germline, CDR1 is ENHRY and CDR2 SYGVKD. Trimming removed 8 bases from V and 2 bases from J; junction bases left unmatched: 1. The length of the CDR3 is 12 residues. Here the CDR3 reads CAIGTGNTEAFF. The CDR3 DNA sequence: TGTGCCATCGGGACAGGTAACACTGAAGCTTTCTTT.

The chain has TRBV3-1 (or the pseudogene TRBV3-2) and TRBJ2-5, with 7 positions matching TRBD1. CDR1 is LGHDT, CDR2 YNNKEL, per germline (reference sequence). The length of the CDR3 is 14 residues. Trimming cost V 2 bases and J 5 bases; bases outside gene matches: 5. In nucleotides, the CDR3 is TGTGCCAGCAGCCAAAAGGGGGCGAGGGAGACCCAGTACTTC. Translated: CASSQKGARETQYF.

CDR3 bases: TGTGCCAGCAGCTTCCCGACTAGCGGGACAAACACCGGGGAGCTGTTTTTT. Translation: CASSFPTSGTNTGELFF. The rearrangement links TRBV7-9 to TRBJ2-2; 11 nucleotides match TRBD2. Germline V gives CDR1 SEHNR, CDR2 FQNEAQ (reference sequence). Unmatched junction bases numbered 5, after V lost 3 bases and J lost 2 bases. CDR3 length: 17 residues.

The CDR3 DNA follows: TGTGCCAGCAGTTTATCGGAGATCGCCCGTTCCTACGAGCAGTACTTC. The encoded protein is CASSLSEIARSYEQYF. V is TRBV27 and J is TRBJ2-7; D not resolved. In germline, CDR1 is MNHEY, CDR2 SMNVEV (reference sequence). This CDR3 region has 16 residues. V was cut by 0 bases and J by 1 base, with 13 bases left in between.